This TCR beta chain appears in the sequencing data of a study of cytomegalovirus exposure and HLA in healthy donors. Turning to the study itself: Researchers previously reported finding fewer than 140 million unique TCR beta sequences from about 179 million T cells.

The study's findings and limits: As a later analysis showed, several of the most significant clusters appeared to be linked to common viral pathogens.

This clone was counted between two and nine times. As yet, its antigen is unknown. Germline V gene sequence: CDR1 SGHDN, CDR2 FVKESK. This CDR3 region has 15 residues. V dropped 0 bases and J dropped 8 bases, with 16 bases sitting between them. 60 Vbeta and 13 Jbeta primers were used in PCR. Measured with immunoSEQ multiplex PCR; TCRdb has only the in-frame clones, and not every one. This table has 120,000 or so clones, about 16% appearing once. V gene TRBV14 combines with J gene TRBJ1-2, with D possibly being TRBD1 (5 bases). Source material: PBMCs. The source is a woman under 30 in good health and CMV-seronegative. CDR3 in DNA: TGTGCCAGCAGCCAAGATCGGATCGGGGGTGAAGGCTACACCTTC. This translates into CASSQDRIGGEGYTF.